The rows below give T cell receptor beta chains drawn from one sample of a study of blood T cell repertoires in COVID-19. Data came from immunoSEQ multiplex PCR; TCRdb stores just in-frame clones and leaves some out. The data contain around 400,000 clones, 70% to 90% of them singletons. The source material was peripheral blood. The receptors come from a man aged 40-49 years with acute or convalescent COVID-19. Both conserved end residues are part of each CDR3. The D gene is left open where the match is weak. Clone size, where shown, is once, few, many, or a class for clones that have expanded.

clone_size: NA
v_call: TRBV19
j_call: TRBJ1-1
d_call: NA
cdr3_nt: TGTGCCAGTAGTATAGCGGTGAACACTGAAGCTTTCTTT
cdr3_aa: CASSIAVNTEAFF

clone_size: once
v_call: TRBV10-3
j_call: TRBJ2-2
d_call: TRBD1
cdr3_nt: TGTGCCATCAGATCTGAAGTGGGACAGGGAGGTGGGGAGCTGTTTTTT
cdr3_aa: CAIRSEVGQGGGELFF

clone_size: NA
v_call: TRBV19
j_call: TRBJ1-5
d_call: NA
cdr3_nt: TGTGCCAGTACTCAGGGGTCTGGGCAGCCCCAGCATTTT
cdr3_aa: CASTQGSGQPQHF

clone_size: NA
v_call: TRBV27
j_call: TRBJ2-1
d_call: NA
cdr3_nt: TGTGCCAGCAGTTTCATGGGTAGCCTCAATGAGCAGTTCTTC
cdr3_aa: CASSFMGSLNEQFF

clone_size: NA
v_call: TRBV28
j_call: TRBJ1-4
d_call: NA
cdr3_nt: TGTGCCAGCAGTCAAAATGAAAAACTGTTTTTT
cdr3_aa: CASSQNEKLFF

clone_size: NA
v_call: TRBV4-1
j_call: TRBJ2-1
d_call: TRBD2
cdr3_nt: TGCGCCAGCAGTCGAAGGGCGGGAGGGCAAAATGAGCAGTTCTTC
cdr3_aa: CASSRRAGGQNEQFF

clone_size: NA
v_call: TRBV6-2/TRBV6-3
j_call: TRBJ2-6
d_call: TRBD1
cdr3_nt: TGTGCCAGCAGTACCCGGAGAACCGACAGGGGGGTTGGGGCCAACGTCCTGACTTTC
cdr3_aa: CASSTRRTDRGVGANVLTF

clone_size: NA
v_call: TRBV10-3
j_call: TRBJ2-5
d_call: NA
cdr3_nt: TGTGCCATCAAGCCTGAGGGAGAGACCCAGTACTTC
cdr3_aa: CAIKPEGETQYF

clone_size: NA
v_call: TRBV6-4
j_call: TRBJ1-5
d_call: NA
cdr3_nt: TGTGCCAGCAGTGATGGTAACGGGGGGGCTCAGCCCCAGCATTTT
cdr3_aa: CASSDGNGGAQPQHF

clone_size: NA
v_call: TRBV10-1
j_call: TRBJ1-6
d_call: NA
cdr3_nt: TGCGCCAGCAGTCACAGGAGAAATTCACCCCTCCACTTT
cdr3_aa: CASSHRRNSPLHF

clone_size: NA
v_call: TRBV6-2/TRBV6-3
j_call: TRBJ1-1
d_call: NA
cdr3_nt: TGTGCCAGCAGCAGCCCTAGACGGCTGAACACTGAAGCTTTCTTT
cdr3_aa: CASSSPRRLNTEAFF

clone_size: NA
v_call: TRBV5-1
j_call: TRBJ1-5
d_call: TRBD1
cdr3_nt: TGCGCCAGCAGCTTGGTCGGAGGGGGCGGGCCCCAGCATTTT
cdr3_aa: CASSLVGGGGPQHF

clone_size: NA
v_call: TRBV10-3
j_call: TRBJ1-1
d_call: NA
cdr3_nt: TGTGCCATCAGTGAGTCGGCAGGGAGGACTGAAGCTTTCTTT
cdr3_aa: CAISESAGRTEAFF

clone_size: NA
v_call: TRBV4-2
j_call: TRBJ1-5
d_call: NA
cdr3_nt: TGTGCCAGCAGCCCTGACGGGGGGATCGGAGTTCAGCCCCAGCATTTT
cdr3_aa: CASSPDGGIGVQPQHF

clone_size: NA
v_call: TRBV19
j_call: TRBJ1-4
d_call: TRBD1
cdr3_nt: TGTGCCACCCGGACAGGTGTCGATGAAAAACTGTTTTTT
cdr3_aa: CATRTGVDEKLFF

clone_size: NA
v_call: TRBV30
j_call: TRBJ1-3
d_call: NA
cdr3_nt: TGTGCCTGGACATCGCCTTGGACTGACTCTGGAAACACCATATATTTT
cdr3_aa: CAWTSPWTDSGNTIYF

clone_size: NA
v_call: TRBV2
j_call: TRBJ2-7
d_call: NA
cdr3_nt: TGTGCCAGCAGGGACCTCAGGGTATACGAGCAGTACTTC
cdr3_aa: CASRDLRVYEQYF

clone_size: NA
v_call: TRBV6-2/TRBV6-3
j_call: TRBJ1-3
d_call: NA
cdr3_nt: TGTGCCAGCAGTTACTTGAGAACCGGAAACACCATATATTTT
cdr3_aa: CASSYLRTGNTIYF

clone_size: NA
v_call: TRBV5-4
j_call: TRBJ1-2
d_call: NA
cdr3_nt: TGTGCCAGCAGCTCCTCTTCGACAGGAGTGCCTTTTTACGGCTACACCTTC
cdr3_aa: CASSSSSTGVPFYGYTF

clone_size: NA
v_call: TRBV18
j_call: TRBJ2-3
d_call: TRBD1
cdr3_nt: TGTGCCAGCTCACGACGGGACAGGGGGCTGTCCACAGATACGCAGTATTTT
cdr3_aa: CASSRRDRGLSTDTQYF

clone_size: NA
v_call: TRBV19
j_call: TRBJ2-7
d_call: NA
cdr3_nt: TGTGCCAGTAGTATTCAGGCCTTCTACGAGCAGTACTTC
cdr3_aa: CASSIQAFYEQYF

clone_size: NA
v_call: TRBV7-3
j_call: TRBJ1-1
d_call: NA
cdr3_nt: TGTGCCAGCAGCCAGACAGAGAACACTGAAGCTTTCTTT
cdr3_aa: CASSQTENTEAFF

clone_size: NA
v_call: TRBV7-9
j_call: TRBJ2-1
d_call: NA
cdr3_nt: TGTGCCAGCAGCCACAGGTACAATGAGCAGTTCTTC
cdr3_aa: CASSHRYNEQFF

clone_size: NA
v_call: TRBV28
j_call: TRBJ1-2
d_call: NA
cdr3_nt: TGTGCCAGCAGCTCCGGGACAATTAACTATGGCTACACCTTC
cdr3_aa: CASSSGTINYGYTF

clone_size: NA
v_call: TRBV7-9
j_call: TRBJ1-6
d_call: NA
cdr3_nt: TGTGCCAGCAGCTTATTCCGTCAGACAGCCTATAATTCACCCCTCCACTTT
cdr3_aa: CASSLFRQTAYNSPLHF

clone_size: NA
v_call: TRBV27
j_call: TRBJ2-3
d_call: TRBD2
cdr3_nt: TGTGCCAGCAGTCCCGGGACTAGCGGCACAGATACGCAGTATTTT
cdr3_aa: CASSPGTSGTDTQYF

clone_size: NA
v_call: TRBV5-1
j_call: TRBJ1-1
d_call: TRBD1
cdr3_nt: TGCGCCAGCAGCAGGGACAGGGTAGAAGAGGCTTTCTTT
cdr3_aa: CASSRDRVEEAFF

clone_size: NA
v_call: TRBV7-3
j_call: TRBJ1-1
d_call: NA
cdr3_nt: TGTGCCAGCAGCTCGGGGGGACAGAACACTGAAGCTTTCTTT
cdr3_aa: CASSSGGQNTEAFF

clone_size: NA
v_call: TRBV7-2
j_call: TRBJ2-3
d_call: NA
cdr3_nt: TGTGCCAGCAGCTCCCGGGCGGGGTCCCGGACGCAGTATTTT
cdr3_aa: CASSSRAGSRTQYF

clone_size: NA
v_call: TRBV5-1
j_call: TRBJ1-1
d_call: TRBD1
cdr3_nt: TGCGCCAGCAGCCTCCAGGCTTGGACAGGCGGCACTGAAGCTTTCTTT
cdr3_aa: CASSLQAWTGGTEAFF

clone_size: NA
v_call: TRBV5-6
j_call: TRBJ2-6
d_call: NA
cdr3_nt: TGTGCCAGCAGCTTGTGGGGGCCCTACTCTGGGGCCAACGTCCTGACTTTC
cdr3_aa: CASSLWGPYSGANVLTF

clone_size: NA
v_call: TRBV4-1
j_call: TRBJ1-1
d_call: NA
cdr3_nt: TGCGCCAGCAGCCAGATGTCCCTCGGGGGGCGTCGAGCTTTCTTT
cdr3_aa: CASSQMSLGGRRAFF

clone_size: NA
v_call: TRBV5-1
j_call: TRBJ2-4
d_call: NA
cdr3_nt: TGCGCCAGCAGTCGACGAATCCGCTGGGAGGAGGAATCCAAAAACATTCAGTACTTC
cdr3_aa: CASSRRIRWEEESKNIQYF

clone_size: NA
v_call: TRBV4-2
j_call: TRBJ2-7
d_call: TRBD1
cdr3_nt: TGTGCCAGCAGCCAAGGACAGGGGGCGGGTGGGTACGAGCAGTACTTC
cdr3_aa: CASSQGQGAGGYEQYF

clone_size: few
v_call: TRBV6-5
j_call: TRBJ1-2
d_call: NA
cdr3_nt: TGTGCCAGCAGTTACGATCCGGGGGACTATGGCTACACCTTC
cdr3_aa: CASSYDPGDYGYTF

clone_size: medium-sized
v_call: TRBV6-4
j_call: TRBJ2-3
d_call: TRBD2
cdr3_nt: TGTGCCAGCAGTGCGGCGGGGGGCACAGATACGCAGTATTTT
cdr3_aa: CASSAAGGTDTQYF

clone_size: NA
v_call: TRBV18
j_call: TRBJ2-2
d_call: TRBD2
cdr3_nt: TGTGCCAGCTCACCACCGCGGACTAGCGGGAGATCTACCAACACCGGGGAGCTGTTTTTT
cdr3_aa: CASSPPRTSGRSTNTGELFF

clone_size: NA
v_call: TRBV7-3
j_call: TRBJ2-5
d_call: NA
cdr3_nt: TGTGCCAGCAGCCCGGGTGCACAAGAGACCCAGTACTTC
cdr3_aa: CASSPGAQETQYF

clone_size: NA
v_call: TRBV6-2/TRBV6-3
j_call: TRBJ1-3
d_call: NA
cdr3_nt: TGTGCCAGCAGTGACAGGCTCCTCTTCTCTGGAAACACCATATATTTT
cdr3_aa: CASSDRLLFSGNTIYF

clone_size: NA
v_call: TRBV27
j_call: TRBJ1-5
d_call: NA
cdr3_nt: TGTGCCAGCAGTTTACCACCGGCGGGCGATGGGCAGCCCCAGCATTTT
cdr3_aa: CASSLPPAGDGQPQHF